The clone carrying this TCR beta chain occurred many times. As yet, its antigen is unknown. V shed 3 bases and J shed 0 bases, with 9 bases lying between them. From germline, CDR1 is LGHDT and CDR2 YNNKEL (reference sequence). This CDR3 has 14 amino acids. Clinical symptoms, serum thyroxine and TRAb, thyroid ultrasound and orbital computed tomography were used for the diagnoses. Blood was sampled at initial diagnosis of hyperthyroidism, prior to onset of any ophthalmopathy symptoms. The entry originates in a study of T cells in Graves' hyperthyroidism and ophthalmopathy. The study's findings and limits: A model of 13 V-J pairs discriminated ophthalmopathy from stable hyperthyroidism. The model foresaw ophthalmopathy a median around 6 months prior to onset.

TCR beta CDR3 regions were amplified from RNA transcripts. The TCR CDR3 first-round RT-PCR relied on the HTBI primer set. Using its own MiXCR run on the multiplex PCR reads, TCRdb lists one record per CDR3 protein. Of fewer than 500,000 distinct CDR3 sequences in the sample, about 14% were seen once. The source material was blood. V is TRBV3-1 and J is TRBJ2-7; no clear D gene. This sequence originates from a man aged 25-45 years with Graves' hyperthyroidism that later progressed to Graves' ophthalmopathy. CDR3 residues: CASSQMAASYEQYF. The CDR3 nucleotides read TGTGCCAGCAGCCAGATGGCAGCCTCCTACGAGCAGTACTTC.